These 3 T cell receptor beta chains share one sample of origin, sequenced in a study of vaccination and CD4 T cells after COVID-19. Their antigens remain unidentified. The treatment here: approximately nine-day PBMC culture with coronavirus spike peptide pools or control peptides (ViraFEST assay). Researchers used the Oncomine TCR Beta short-read assay to sequence DNA from cultured CD4+ T cells. From the PCR reads, TCRdb called clonotypes with MiXCR, one entry per CDR3 protein. The table records some 15,000 distinct CDR3 sequences, 53% of them present only once. The sample was CD4+ T cells from blood, cultured in vitro, taken before SARS-CoV-2 vaccination. The receptors originated from a human donor who had recovered from COVID-19.

The chain combines TRBV6-1 with TRBJ1-5; D is possibly TRBD1 (5 bases). Trimming shortened V by 1 base and J by 1 base, and 11 bases separated the two germline ends. Germline CDR1 reads MNHNS; CDR2 reads SASEGT. This CDR3 spans 16 amino acids. The chain's CDR3 is CASSEGGNWSNQPQHF. The CDR3 coding sequence is TGTGCCAGCAGTGAAGGGGGCAACTGGAGCAATCAGCCCCAGCATTTT.

The chain employs TRBV27 and TRBJ2-1; the match to TRBD2 covers 9 bases. The CDR3 totals 14 residues. Germline CDR1 and CDR2: MNHEY and SMNVEV (reference sequence). The V and J ends lost 3 bases and 7 bases, in that order; junction bases with no gene match: 4. The CDR3 DNA reads as TGTGCCAGCAGTTTTACTACTAGCGGGAATGAGCAGTTCTTC. As protein: CASSFTTSGNEQFF.

The gene calls are TRBV20-1 and TRBJ1-6, with D perhaps TRBD1 (6 bases). V gave up 0 bases and J gave up 6 bases, with 30 bases separating them. Germline V gene sequence: CDR1 DFQATT, CDR2 SNEGSKA (reference sequence). This CDR3 has 21 residues. In DNA, the CDR3 is TGCAGTGCTAGAGATACGAAGGGCCACCGGAGTCGGACAGCGTTTAATTCACCCCTCCACTTT. As protein: CSARDTKGHRSRTAFNSPLHF.